This TCR beta chain was identified during a study of cytomegalovirus exposure and HLA in healthy donors. The primer mix had 60 Vbeta and 13 Jbeta primers. TCRdb keeps only in-frame clones here, not all; method: immunoSEQ multiplex PCR. The data show some 60,000 clones, roughly 84% seen once. This CDR3 is built from 14 residues. Trimming cost V 4 bases and J 8 bases; bases outside gene matches: 9. Germline CDR1 and CDR2: SGHTA and FQGNSA. The sequenced material came from PBMCs. This sequence joins TRBV7-2 and TRBJ1-2, with TRBD1 matching 8 bases. The receptor's source is a human donor in good health. The CDR3 protein is CASSSPDRVRGYTF. CDR3 DNA: TGTGCCAGCAGCTCCCCGGACAGGGTACGGGGCTACACCTTC.